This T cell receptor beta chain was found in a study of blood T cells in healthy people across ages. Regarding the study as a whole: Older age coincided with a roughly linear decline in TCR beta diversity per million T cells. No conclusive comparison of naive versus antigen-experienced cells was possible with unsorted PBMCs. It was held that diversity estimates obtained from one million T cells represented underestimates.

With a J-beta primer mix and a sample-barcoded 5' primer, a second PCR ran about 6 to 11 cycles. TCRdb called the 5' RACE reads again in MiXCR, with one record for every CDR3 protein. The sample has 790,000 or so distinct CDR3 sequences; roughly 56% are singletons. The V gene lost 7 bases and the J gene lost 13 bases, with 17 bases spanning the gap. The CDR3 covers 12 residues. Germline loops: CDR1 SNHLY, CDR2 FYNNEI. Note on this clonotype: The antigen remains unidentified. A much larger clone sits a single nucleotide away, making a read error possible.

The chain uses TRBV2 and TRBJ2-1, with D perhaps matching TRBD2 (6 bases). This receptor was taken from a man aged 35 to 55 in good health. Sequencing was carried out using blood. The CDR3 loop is CASNQGRETQFF. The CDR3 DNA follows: TGTGCCAGCAACCAAGGTCGGGAGACCCAGTTCTTC. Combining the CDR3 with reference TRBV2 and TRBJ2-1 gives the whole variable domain EPEVTQTPSHQVTQMGQEVILRCVPISNHLYFYWYRQILGQKVEFLVSFYNNEISEKSEIFDDQFSVERPDGSNFTLKIRSTKLEDSAMYFCASNQGRETQFFGPGTRLTVL.